Sequencing of this T cell receptor beta chain was carried out in a study of OX40 agonist ivuxolimab in advanced cancers. Across the study: Eligibility rules accepted prior anti-PD-1, anti-PD-L1 or anti-CTLA-4 therapy, and 40% had some. Points from the study as a whole: Partial responders at 0.1-3.0 mg/kg had among the lowest clonal expansion. On average, CD8+ T cells had more expanded clones than CD4+. Clonal expansion by week 6 occurred in CD4+ and CD8+ blood T cells (at 0.1 to 3.0 mg/kg).

Only in-frame clones appear in the TCRdb table, and some are missing; sequencing was by immunoSEQ multiplex PCR. Altogether fewer than 130,000 clones are present, 89% being singletons, with the ten largest covering about 0.25%. This clone was seen only once. Its antigen remains unidentified. The sequencing here drew on CD4+ or CD8+ T cells sorted from blood, taken in a trial of the OX40 agonist ivuxolimab. This clonotype was sampled from an adult with an advanced solid tumor such as melanoma, head and neck, liver or kidney cancer.

CDR3 amino acids: CASSPEDYRIYNEQFF. In DNA, the CDR3 is TGCGCCAGCAGCCCAGAGGACTACCGAATCTACAATGAGCAGTTCTTC. The rearrangement joins TRBV4-3 to TRBJ2-1, with a possible D match to TRBD2 (6 bases). The CDR3 covers 16 residues. Germline lookup yields CDR1 LGHNA and CDR2 YSLEER. V was clipped by 4 bases and J by 3 bases, with 16 bases between them.